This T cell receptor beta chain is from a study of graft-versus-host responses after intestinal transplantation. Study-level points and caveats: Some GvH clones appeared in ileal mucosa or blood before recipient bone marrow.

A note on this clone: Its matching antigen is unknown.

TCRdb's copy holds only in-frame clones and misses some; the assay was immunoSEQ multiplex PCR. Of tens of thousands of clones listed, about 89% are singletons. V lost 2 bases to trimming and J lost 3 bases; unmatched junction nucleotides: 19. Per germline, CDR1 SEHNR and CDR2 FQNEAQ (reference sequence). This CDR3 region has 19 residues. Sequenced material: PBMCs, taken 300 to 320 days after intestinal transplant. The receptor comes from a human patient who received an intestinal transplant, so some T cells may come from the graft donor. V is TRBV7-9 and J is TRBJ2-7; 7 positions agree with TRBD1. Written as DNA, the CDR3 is TGTGCCAGCAGCTTAACCACCCCCGGTACAGGGGCTACAGACTACGAGCAGTACTTC. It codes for CASSLTTPGTGATDYEQYF.